Below, one T cell receptor (beta chain) is given with its context. There are many counts of this clonotype. Its antigen is still unknown. Base qualities were left out, and no much larger clone turns up one base away. The sample comes from a study of T-cell memory formation after mild COVID-19 (dated by TCRdb to the early 2020s). For the study in its entirety: TCR sequence clusters from the two donors were largely donor specific. Longitudinal TCRalpha and TCRbeta repertoire sequencing tracked T-cell clones expanding and contracting after mild COVID-19 in two donors. Two young, previously healthy adult volunteers, one female and one male, were included in the cohort. Overall results and qualifications from the work: Only two mild cases were covered in the study, and larger cohorts including severe cases with pre-infection samples were considered necessary. Some responding clones were detected in pre-infection memory, which suggested that pre-existing cross-reactive memory T cells had joined the SARS-CoV-2 response. Contracting CD4+ clones were located mainly in the CM and EM memory subsets, whereas CD8+ clones were found to be enriched in EMRA. SARS-CoV-2 specificity was not confirmed for the second-wave clones peaking on day 37. From day 15 to 85, contracting clones showed balanced CD4/CD8 phenotypes, whereas a second wave of clones that expanded from day 15 to 37 leaned towards CD4+.

Sequencing took place on an Illumina NovaSeq 6000. Using 5'RACE with constant-segment primers, TCRalpha and TCRbeta cDNA libraries were constructed, with sample barcodes and unique molecular identifiers added in the process. RNA was extracted from every sample with Trizol reagent. The libraries were amplified in two PCR steps, and the second step added a second sample barcode and Illumina TruSeq adapters. Sequencing of libraries was performed on an Illumina NovaSeq with 2 x 150 bp paired-end reads. From the authors' description of their analysis: Demultiplexing of reads and collapsing into UMI-guided consensus sequences were performed with migec v1.2.7. With mixcr v2.1.11, UMI consensuses were aligned to TRA and TRB V and J templates and assembled into clonotypes. A clonotype was counted as expanded or contracted only if both edgeR and NoisET called the change significant, with noise models trained on biological replicates. For edgeR calls, a false discovery rate-adjusted p below 0.01 and a log2 fold-change threshold of 1 were applied. As an exploratory analysis of dynamics, max-normalized trajectories of the 1000 most abundant clonotypes were examined with PCA combined with hierarchical clustering. Each responding clone was given a CD4 or CD8 phenotype based on the CD4+ and CD8+ repertoires, which had been sequenced separately. TCRdb trimmed public reads at Q25 via fastp, called clones via MiXCR and kept in-frame beta chains. Entries that share a CDR3 protein sequence are merged under the most common genes and DNA. TCRdb's processing, not the study's, gives the V and J calls here. The sample data list a few hundred thousand distinct CDR3 sequences, and around an eighth of these were observed just once. About 21% of the sample rests with the top ten.

V trim: 1 base; J trim: 3 bases; unmatched bases: 4. Reading from cysteine to phenylalanine, the CDR3 counts 16 amino acids. The read is trimmed to its CDR3 DNA, 48 bases read in frame from base 1. CDR1 and CDR2 are read off the germline V gene (reference sequence) as MNHEY and SMNVEV. PBMCs were isolated by Ficoll-Paque density gradient centrifugation. This receptor was identified in a man between 18 and 29 years old who had mild COVID-19 (a few samples of this study predate the infection). The sample titles of this study are shuffled in the database, so cell type and time point are left out; the donor was told from shared clones. Recombination joined TRBV27 with TRBJ2-7; 12 bases in the middle match TRBD2. The sequenced sample consisted of PBMCs or a T cell subset sorted from them (not recorded which). The DNA sequence is given as TGTGCCAGCAGTTTATTAACTAGCGGGGGGAACTACGAGCAGTACTTC. This codes for CASSLLTSGGNYEQYF.